The 4 T cell receptor beta chains below were found in one sample sequenced in a study of T cell responses to AZD1222 COVID-19 vaccine (dated by TCRdb to about 2021). The sample's time point, from its label and the paper: baseline before first vaccination. Library preparation was by the immunoSEQ multiplex PCR assay. This immuneACCESS table, as held by TCRdb, lists in-frame sequences with V and J called but not all clones. Of the missing ones, under half trace to an unresolved V gene in checked studies; the others have no known cause. The sample table records roughly 150,000 clones; 93% of these occur just once. In total, the top ten clones hold 5% to 6.5% of the sample. This specimen was peripheral blood, taken on day 0 of AZD1222 vaccination. These TCRs come from an adult in good health.

This sequence joins TRBV7-3 and TRBJ2-1; the D gene is possibly TRBD1 (6 bases). The CDR3 is made up of 15 amino acids. CDR1 and CDR2 from the germline V gene are SGHTA and FQGTGA. V lost 2 bases and J lost 5, with 13 bases in between. The CDR3, as DNA: TGTGCCAGCAGCTTAGGCCAGGGGCGCCACAATGAGCAGTTCTTC. Its protein is CASSLGQGRHNEQFF. The complete variable domain, with remaining parts taken from reference TRBV7-3 and TRBJ2-1, reads GAGVSQTPSNKVTEKGKYVELRCDPISGHTALYWYRQSLGQGPEFLIYFQGTGAADDSGLPNDRFFAVRPEGSVSTLKIQRTERGDSAVYLCASSLGQGRHNEQFFGPGTRLTVL.

The V call is TRBV29-1, the J call TRBJ1-3, with D tentatively TRBD1 (5 bases). Looked up from germline, CDR1 is SQVTM and CDR2 is ANQGSEA. Trimming cost V 7 bases and J 0 bases, with 10 bases left between them. This CDR3 has 13 amino acids. Here the CDR3 DNA reads TGCAGCGCATCACAGGTCTCTGGAAACACCATATATTTT. Encoded protein: CSASQVSGNTIYF.

This clone was recorded only once. The rearrangement links TRBV5-4 to TRBJ1-6, with TRBD1 as a possible D gene (5 bases). The CDR3 is 14 amino acids. Germline assignment: CDR1 SGHNT and CDR2 YYREEE (reference sequence). Trimming pared 2 bases from V and 6 bases from J, leaving 9 bases between. CDR3 amino acids: CASSFGGSNSPLHF. The CDR3 DNA follows: TGTGCCAGCAGCTTTGGGGGGTCTAATTCACCCCTCCACTTT.

The V gene is TRBV6-5, the J gene TRBJ2-7; 8 nucleotides align to TRBD1. V shed 6 bases and J 3 bases; nucleotides not matched to a gene: 10. The CDR3 totals 15 residues. Germline CDR1 and CDR2: MNHEY and SVGAGI. The CDR3 sequence: CASRKQQGVNYEQYF. The DNA for the CDR3 is TGTGCCAGCAGAAAGCAACAGGGGGTTAACTACGAGCAGTACTTC.